This T cell receptor beta chain derives from a study of shared clonotypes between healthy human individuals. Sequencing was performed with immunoSEQ multiplex PCR; in TCRdb, only in-frame clones are kept and a portion is missing. The data hold roughly 2.2 million clones, with around 92% observed a single time. CDR1 and CDR2 (germline): SGHVS, FQNEAQ. The CDR3 totals 16 residues. Between the trimmed V and J ends, which lost 5 bases and 6 bases, there was a span of 20 bases. The sequence was collected from a man aged 18 to 30 in good health. Some clones in this sample may be carry-over from other donors' samples. Material: naive CD4+ T cells from PBMCs. The sample's subset: CD45RA+ positively selected. The chain employs TRBV7-8 and TRBJ1-5; D is perhaps TRBD1 (5 bases). CDR3 DNA: TGTGCCAGCAGCCCCAGAAGATCGCGGGGGTCTCAGCCCCAGCATTTT. Encoded protein: CASSPRRSRGSQPQHF. The full variable domain, rest sourced from reference TRBV7-8 and TRBJ1-5, is GAGVSQSPRYKVAKRGQDVALRCDPISGHVSLFWYQQALGQGPEFLTYFQNEAQLDKSGLPSDRFFAERPEGSVSTLKIQRTQQEDSAVYLCASSPRRSRGSQPQHFGDGTRLSIL.